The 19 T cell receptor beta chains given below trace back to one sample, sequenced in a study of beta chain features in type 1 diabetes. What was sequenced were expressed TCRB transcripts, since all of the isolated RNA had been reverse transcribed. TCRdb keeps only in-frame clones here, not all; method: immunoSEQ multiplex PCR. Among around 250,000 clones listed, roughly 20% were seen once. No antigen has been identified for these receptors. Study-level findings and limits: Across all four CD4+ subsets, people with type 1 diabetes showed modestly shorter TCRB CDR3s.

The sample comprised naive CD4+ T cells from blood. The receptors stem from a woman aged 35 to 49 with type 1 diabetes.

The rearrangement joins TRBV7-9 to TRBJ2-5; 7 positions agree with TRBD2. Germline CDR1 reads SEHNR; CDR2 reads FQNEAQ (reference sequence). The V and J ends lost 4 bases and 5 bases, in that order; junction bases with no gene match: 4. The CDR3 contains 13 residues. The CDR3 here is CASSSGRDETQYF. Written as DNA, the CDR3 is TGTGCCAGCAGCTCGGGGAGGGACGAGACCCAGTACTTC. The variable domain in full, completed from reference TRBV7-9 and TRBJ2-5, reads DTGVSQNPRHKITKRGQNVTFRCDPISEHNRLYWYRQTLGQGPEFLTYFQNEAQLEKSRLLSDRFSAERPKGSFSTLEIQRTEQGDSAMYLCASSSGRDETQYFGPGTRLLVL.

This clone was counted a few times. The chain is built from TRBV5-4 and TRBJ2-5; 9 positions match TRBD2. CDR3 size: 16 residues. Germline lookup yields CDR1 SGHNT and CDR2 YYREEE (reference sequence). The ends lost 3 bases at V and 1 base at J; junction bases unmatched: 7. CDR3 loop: CASSSRAGGAQETQYF. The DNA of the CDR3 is TGTGCCAGCAGCTCTCGGGCGGGGGGGGCCCAAGAGACCCAGTACTTC.

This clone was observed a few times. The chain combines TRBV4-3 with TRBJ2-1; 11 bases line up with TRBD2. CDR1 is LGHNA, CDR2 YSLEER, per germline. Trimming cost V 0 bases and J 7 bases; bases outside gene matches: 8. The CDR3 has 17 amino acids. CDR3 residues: CASSQDYSLAGGNEQFF. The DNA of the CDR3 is TGCGCCAGCAGCCAAGATTATAGCCTAGCGGGGGGAAATGAGCAGTTCTTC.

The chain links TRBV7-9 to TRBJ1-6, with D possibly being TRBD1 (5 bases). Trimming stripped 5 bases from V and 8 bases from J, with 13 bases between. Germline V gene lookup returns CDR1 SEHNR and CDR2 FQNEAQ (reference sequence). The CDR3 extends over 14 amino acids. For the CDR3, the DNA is TGTGCCAGCAGCCGTCAGGGCGATGATTCACCCCTCCACTTT. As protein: CASSRQGDDSPLHF. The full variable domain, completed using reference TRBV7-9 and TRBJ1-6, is DTGVSQNPRHKITKRGQNVTFRCDPISEHNRLYWYRQTLGQGPEFLTYFQNEAQLEKSRLLSDRFSAERPKGSFSTLEIQRTEQGDSAMYLCASSRQGDDSPLHFGNGTRLTVT.

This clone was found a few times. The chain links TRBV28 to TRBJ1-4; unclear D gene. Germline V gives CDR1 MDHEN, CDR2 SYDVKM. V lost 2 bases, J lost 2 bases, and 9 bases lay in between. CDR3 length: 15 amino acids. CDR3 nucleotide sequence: TGTGCCAGCAGTTTAAACTTGAACACTAATGAAAAACTGTTTTTT. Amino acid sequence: CASSLNLNTNEKLFF.

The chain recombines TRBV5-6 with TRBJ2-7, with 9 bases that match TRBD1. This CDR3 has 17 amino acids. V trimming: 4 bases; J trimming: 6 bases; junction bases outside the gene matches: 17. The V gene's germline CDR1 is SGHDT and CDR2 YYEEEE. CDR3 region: CASSRGDRASYAIEQYF. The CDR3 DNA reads TGTGCCAGCAGCCGAGGGGACAGGGCTTCCTACGCCATCGAGCAGTACTTC.

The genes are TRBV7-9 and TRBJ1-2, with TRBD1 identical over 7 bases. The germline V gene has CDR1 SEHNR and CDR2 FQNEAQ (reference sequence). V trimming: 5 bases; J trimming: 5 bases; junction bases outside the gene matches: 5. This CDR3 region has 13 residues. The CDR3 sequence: CASSPAGGYGYTF. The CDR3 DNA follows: TGTGCCAGCAGCCCAGCAGGGGGGTATGGCTACACCTTC.

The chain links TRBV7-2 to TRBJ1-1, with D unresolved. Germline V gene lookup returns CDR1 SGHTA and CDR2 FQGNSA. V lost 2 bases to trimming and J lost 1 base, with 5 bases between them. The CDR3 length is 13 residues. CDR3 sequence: CASSLSRNTEAFF. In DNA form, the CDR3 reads TGTGCCAGCAGCTTATCGCGGAACACTGAAGCTTTCTTT.

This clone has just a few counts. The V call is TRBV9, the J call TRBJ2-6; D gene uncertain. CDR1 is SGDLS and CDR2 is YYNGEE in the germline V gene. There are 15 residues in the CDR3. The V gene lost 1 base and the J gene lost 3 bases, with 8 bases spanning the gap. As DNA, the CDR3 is TGTGCCAGCAGCGTAAATTACGGTGGGGCCAACGTCCTGACTTTC. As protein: CASSVNYGGANVLTF.

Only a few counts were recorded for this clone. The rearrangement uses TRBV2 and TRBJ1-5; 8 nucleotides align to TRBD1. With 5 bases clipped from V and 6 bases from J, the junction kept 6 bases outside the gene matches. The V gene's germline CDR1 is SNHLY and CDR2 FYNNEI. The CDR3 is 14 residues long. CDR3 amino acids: CASSLSTGGQPQHF. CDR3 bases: TGTGCCAGCAGTTTAAGCACAGGGGGTCAGCCCCAGCATTTT.

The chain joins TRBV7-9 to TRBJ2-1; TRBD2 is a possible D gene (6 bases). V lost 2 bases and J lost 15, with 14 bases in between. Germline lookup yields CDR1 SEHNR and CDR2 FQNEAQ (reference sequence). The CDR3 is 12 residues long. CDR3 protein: CASSLQSREAFF. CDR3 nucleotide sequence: TGTGCCAGCAGCTTACAATCCAGGGAGGCGTTCTTC.

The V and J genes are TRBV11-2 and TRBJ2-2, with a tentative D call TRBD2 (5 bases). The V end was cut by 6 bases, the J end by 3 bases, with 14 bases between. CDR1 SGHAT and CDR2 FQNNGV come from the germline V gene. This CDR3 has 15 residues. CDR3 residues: CASRLTGLYTGELFF. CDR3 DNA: TGTGCCAGCAGATTGACGGGGTTGTACACCGGGGAGCTGTTTTTT.

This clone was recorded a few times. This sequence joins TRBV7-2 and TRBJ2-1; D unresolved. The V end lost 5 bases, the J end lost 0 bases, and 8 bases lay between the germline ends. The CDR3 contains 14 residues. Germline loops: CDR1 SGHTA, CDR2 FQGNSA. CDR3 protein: CASSVGSSYNEQFF. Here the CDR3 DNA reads TGTGCCAGCAGCGTCGGTAGCTCCTACAATGAGCAGTTCTTC.

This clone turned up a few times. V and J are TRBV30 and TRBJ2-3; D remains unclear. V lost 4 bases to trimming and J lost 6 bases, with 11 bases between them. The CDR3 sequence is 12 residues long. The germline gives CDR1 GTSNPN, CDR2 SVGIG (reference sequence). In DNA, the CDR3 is TGTGCCTGGACCCTTCGGCGGGATACGCAGTATTTT. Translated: CAWTLRRDTQYF.

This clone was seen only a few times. CDR3 sequence reads: CASSDITAGYTF. Here the CDR3 DNA reads TGTGCCAGCAGCGATATTACAGCTGGCTACACCTTC. The chain joins TRBV9 to TRBJ1-2; unclear D gene. This CDR3 spans 12 amino acids. Trimming removed 3 bases from V and 7 bases from J, with 10 bases in between. CDR1 is SGDLS, CDR2 YYNGEE, per germline. Together with reference TRBV9 and TRBJ1-2, the CDR3 gives the full variable domain: DSGVTQTPKHLITATGQRVTLRCSPRSGDLSVYWYQQSLDQGLQFLIQYYNGEERAKGNILERFSAQQFPDLHSELNLSSLELGDSALYFCASSDITAGYTFGSGTRLTVV.

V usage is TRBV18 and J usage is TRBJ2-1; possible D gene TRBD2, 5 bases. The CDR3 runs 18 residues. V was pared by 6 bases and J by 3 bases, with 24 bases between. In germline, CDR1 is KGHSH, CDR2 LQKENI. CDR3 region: CASSPLEGSANFYNEQFF. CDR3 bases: TGTGCCAGCTCCCCTCTCGAGGGTAGCGCGAACTTCTACAATGAGCAGTTCTTC.

The CDR3 loop is CASSVGRGAYNSPLHF. CDR3 DNA: TGTGCCAGCAGCGTAGGCCGGGGTGCCTATAATTCACCCCTCCACTTT. V usage is TRBV9 and J usage is TRBJ1-6; the D is unclear. CDR1 is SGDLS and CDR2 is YYNGEE in the germline V gene. The CDR3 consists of 16 residues. V lost 0 bases, J lost 2 bases, and 9 bases lay in between.

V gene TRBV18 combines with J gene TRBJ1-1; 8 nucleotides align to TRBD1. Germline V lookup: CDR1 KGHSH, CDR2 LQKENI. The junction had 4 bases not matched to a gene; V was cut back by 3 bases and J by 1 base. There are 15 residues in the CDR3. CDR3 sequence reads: CASSPGQGTNTEAFF. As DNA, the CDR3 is TGTGCCAGCTCACCCGGACAGGGAACGAACACTGAAGCTTTCTTT.

CDR3 nucleotides: TGCGCCAGCAGCCTTACAGCGGACAATGAGCAGTTCTTC. Amino acids: CASSLTADNEQFF. This sequence joins TRBV4-3 and TRBJ2-1; tentative D call: TRBD2 (5 bases). CDR3 size: 13 residues. The V end lost 4 bases, the J end lost 5 bases, and 9 bases lay between the germline ends. Looked up from germline, CDR1 is LGHNA and CDR2 is YSLEER.